Below, 13 T cell receptor beta chains from the same sample are listed, as sequenced in a study of blood T cell repertoires in COVID-19. Only in-frame clones appear in the TCRdb table, and some are missing; sequencing was by immunoSEQ multiplex PCR. This sample has 300,000 or so clones, with more than 75% found just once. Sequencing used PBMCs or T cells enriched from blood (not recorded which). These receptors were taken from a woman in her 30s who had recovered from COVID-19.

The V call is TRBV7-2, the J call TRBJ2-4; the match to TRBD2 covers 7 bases. Germline CDR1 reads SGHTA; CDR2 reads FQGNSA. The length of the CDR3 is 16 residues. V dropped 1 base and J dropped 1; count of bases not matched to a gene: 4. The CDR3 loop is CASSLGLAKAKNIQYF. The CDR3 DNA sequence: TGTGCCAGCAGCTTAGGACTAGCCAAGGCCAAAAACATTCAGTACTTC.

This sequence joins TRBV28 and TRBJ2-7, with unresolved D. The CDR3 consists of 15 residues. V was clipped by 2 bases and J by 2 bases, with 13 bases between them. The germline V gene has CDR1 MDHEN and CDR2 SYDVKM. As DNA, the CDR3 is TGTGCCAGCAGTTTACAAATTTCCCAGACCTACGAGCAGTACTTC. This gives the protein CASSLQISQTYEQYF. Full variable domain (rest looked up from reference TRBV28 and TRBJ2-7): DVKVTQSSRYLVKRTGEKVFLECVQDMDHENMFWYRQDPGLGLRLIYFSYDVKMKEKGDIPEGYSVSREKKERFSLILESASTNQTSMYLCASSLQISQTYEQYFGPGTRLTVT.

This chain links TRBV2 with TRBJ1-2; TRBD1 is a possible D gene (6 bases). Germline values: CDR1 SNHLY, CDR2 FYNNEI. This CDR3 region has 14 residues. Trimming left V 5 bases short and J 0 bases short, with 10 bases between. CDR3 protein: CASSSQGSNYGYTF. The DNA for the CDR3 is TGTGCCAGCAGTTCTCAGGGGTCTAACTATGGCTACACCTTC.

V gene TRBV29-1 combines with J gene TRBJ2-3; maybe TRBD2 (6 bases). The germline V and J ends were trimmed by 6 bases and 6 bases, with 19 bases remaining between them. CDR1 and CDR2 from the germline V gene are SQVTM and ANQGSEA. The CDR3 sequence is 14 residues long. The CDR3 DNA reads as TGCAGCGTCGACGGAGGGACCGCCGCCGATACGCAGTATTTT. This codes for CSVDGGTAADTQYF.

This chain uses TRBV2 with TRBJ2-2, with D perhaps matching TRBD2 (6 bases). V lost 2 bases to trimming and J lost 0 bases, with 16 bases between them. The V gene's germline CDR1 is SNHLY and CDR2 FYNNEI. The CDR3 spans 18 residues. The CDR3 coding sequence is TGTGCCAGCAGTGAATTGCCGGGGAGGAGATCGAACACCGGGGAGCTGTTTTTT. Its protein is CASSELPGRRSNTGELFF.

The V and J genes are TRBV10-3 and TRBJ2-1; the D gene is possibly TRBD2 (5 bases). The CDR3 runs 12 residues. The germline V gene has CDR1 ENHRY and CDR2 SYGVKD. V was clipped by 10 bases and J by 4 bases, with 11 bases between them. The CDR3 is CANKEEYNEQFF. CDR3 DNA: TGTGCCAACAAGGAGGAATACAATGAGCAGTTCTTC.

V is TRBV19 and J is TRBJ2-6, with 7 positions matching TRBD2. The germline gives CDR1 LNHDA, CDR2 SQIVND (reference sequence). Trimming cost V 6 bases and J 0 bases; bases outside gene matches: 5. The CDR3 length is 16 residues. The CDR3 region has the DNA TGTGCCAGTAGAGGGAGGGTGCCCTCTGGGGCCAACGTCCTGACTTTC. It codes for CASRGRVPSGANVLTF. The whole variable domain, filled in from reference TRBV19 and TRBJ2-6, reads DGGITQSPKYLFRKEGQNVTLSCEQNLNHDAMYWYRQDPGQGLRLIYYSQIVNDFQKGDIAEGYSVSREKKESFPLTVTSAQKNPTAFYLCASRGRVPSGANVLTFGAGSRLTVL.

The chain has TRBV9 and TRBJ1-4; 7 bases match TRBD1. The ends lost 0 bases at V and 8 bases at J; junction bases unmatched: 4. The CDR3 consists of 14 residues. The germline CDR1 and CDR2 sequences are SGDLS and YYNGEE. Written as DNA, the CDR3 is TGTGCCAGCAGCGTAGGCGGGACAGCGGAAAAACTGTTTTTT. Protein sequence: CASSVGGTAEKLFF.

Only one count was recorded for this clone. The genes are TRBV5-1 and TRBJ2-3, with 9 bases fitting TRBD2. Trimming at V came to 0 bases and at J to 3 bases, leaving 5 bases not matched to a gene. Germline V gene lookup returns CDR1 SGHRS and CDR2 YFSETQ. The CDR3 length is 16 residues. The CDR3 sequence is CASSLAGRGGTDTQYF. The CDR3 DNA reads TGCGCCAGCAGCTTGGCTGGGCGGGGGGGAACAGATACGCAGTATTTT.

This clone was observed a handful of times. The J gene is TRBJ1-3, the V gene TRBV28, with D unclear. The ends were cut back, 6 bases at V and 6 bases at J, with 6 bases in the middle. The CDR3 loop spans 11 amino acids. Germline lookup yields CDR1 MDHEN and CDR2 SYDVKM. The DNA of the CDR3 is TGTGCCAGCAGACAGAAAAACACCATATATTTT. Translating it yields CASRQKNTIYF.

This clone was recorded a few times. The chain combines TRBV2 with TRBJ1-2; D is ambiguous. The V and J ends lost 6 bases and 2 bases respectively, with 7 bases between them. The CDR3 is made up of 12 amino acids. Germline CDR1 SNHLY, CDR2 FYNNEI. The CDR3: CASRALNYGYTF. In nucleotides, the CDR3 is TGTGCCAGCAGAGCGTTGAACTATGGCTACACCTTC.

This clone was observed a few times. The chain is built from TRBV6-4 and TRBJ2-2, with 8 bases matching TRBD1. The junction had 4 bases not matched to a gene; V was cut back by 6 bases and J by 4 bases. The CDR3 consists of 14 residues. Germline CDR1 reads MRHNA; CDR2 reads SNTAGT. This chain's CDR3 is CASRETGVTGELFF. DNA for the CDR3: TGTGCCAGCAGAGAGACAGGGGTCACCGGGGAGCTGTTTTTT.

The chain carries TRBV9 and TRBJ2-2, with D perhaps TRBD2 (6 bases). Trimming left V 4 bases short and J 2 bases short, with 21 bases between. Germline-derived CDR1 and CDR2 are SGDLS and YYNGEE. The length of the CDR3 is 18 residues. CDR3 nucleotides: TGTGCCAGCAGCTCGGGACTTCCCCAAATAACAAACACCGGGGAGCTGTTTTTT. It is translated as CASSSGLPQITNTGELFF.